This T cell receptor (beta chain) was profiled in a study of CD8 T cells in Susac syndrome. Peripheral blood CD8+ and CD4+ T cells were profiled by TCR beta sequencing. The patients with Susac syndrome satisfied recently defined diagnostic criteria for either definite or probable disease. TEMRA cells were FACS-enriched, and CD8+ and CD4+ T cells were isolated negatively. Random hexamers primed reverse transcription of roughly 0.5 to 1 ug RNA. Multiplex PCR with immunoSEQ amplified the TCR beta CDR3 across 54 Vbeta and 13 Jbeta. TCRdb redid the calling of the immunoSEQ multiplex PCR reads with MiXCR, one entry per CDR3 protein. The sample includes 150,000 or so distinct CDR3 sequences, roughly 96% seen only once; the top ten take 0.16%. This TCR was recovered from a human donor with Susac syndrome. Source material: CD4+ T cells from PBMCs.

DNA of the CDR3: TGTGCCAGCAGCTCTACTAACACTGAAGCTTTCTTT. Translation gives CASSSTNTEAFF. V usage is TRBV7-9 and J usage is TRBJ1-1; no firm D call. CDR3 size: 12 residues. Germline assignment: CDR1 SEHNR and CDR2 FQNEAQ (reference sequence). V was trimmed by 4 bases and J by 2 bases, leaving 5 bases between them.